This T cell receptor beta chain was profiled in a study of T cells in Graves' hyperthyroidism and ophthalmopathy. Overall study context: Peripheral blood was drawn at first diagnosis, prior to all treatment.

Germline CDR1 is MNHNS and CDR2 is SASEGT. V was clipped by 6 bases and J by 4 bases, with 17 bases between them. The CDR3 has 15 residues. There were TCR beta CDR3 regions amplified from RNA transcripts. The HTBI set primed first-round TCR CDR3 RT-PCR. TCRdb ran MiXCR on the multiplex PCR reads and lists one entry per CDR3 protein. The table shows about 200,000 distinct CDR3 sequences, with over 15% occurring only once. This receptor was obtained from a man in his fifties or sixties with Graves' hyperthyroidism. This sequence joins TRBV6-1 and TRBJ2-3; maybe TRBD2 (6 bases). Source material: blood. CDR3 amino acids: CASRQSLASADTQYF. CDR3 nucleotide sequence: TGTGCCAGCAGGCAATCACTAGCTTCAGCAGATACGCAGTATTTT.